These 3 T cell receptor beta chains originate from one sample sequenced in a study of shared clonotypes between healthy human individuals. It was CD45RO-negative cells, positively selected for CCR7, that made up naive CD8 cells, with terminally differentiated effector memory CD45RA+ cells excluded. Measured with immunoSEQ multiplex PCR; TCRdb has only the in-frame clones, and not every one. The sample shows just over 2,000,000 clones, approximately 94% of them seen only once. Material for sequencing was naive CD8+ T cells sorted from blood. All receptors derive from a man aged 18 to 29 in good health.

The rearrangement uses TRBV4-1 and TRBJ1-1; D is perhaps TRBD1 (5 bases). Germline lookup yields CDR1 MGHRA and CDR2 YSYEKL. The CDR3 has 15 amino acids. V shed 0 bases and J shed 4 bases, with 12 bases lying between them. CDR3 protein: CASSQDPGLGTEAFF. The CDR3 DNA reads TGCGCCAGCAGCCAAGACCCAGGGCTTGGCACTGAAGCTTTCTTT.

This clone showed up just once. The gene calls are TRBV2 and TRBJ2-7; D perhaps matches TRBD2 (6 bases). Germline CDR1 reads SNHLY; CDR2 reads FYNNEI. This CDR3 spans 14 amino acids. The germline V and J ends were trimmed by 4 bases and 2 bases, with 12 bases remaining between them. The CDR3 DNA reads TGTGCCAGCAGTGTGATAGCGGCAACCTACGAGCAGTACTTC. This gives the protein CASSVIAATYEQYF.

The CDR3: CASSNPGTGLMETQYF. The CDR3 DNA reads as TGTGCCAGCAGCAACCCCGGGACAGGGTTAATGGAGACCCAGTACTTC. This chain connects TRBV5-4 to TRBJ2-5; 9 bases fit TRBD1. V dropped 4 bases and J dropped 5; count of bases not matched to a gene: 12. The CDR3 spans 16 residues. CDR1 and CDR2 from the germline V gene are SGHNT and YYREEE (reference sequence). Using reference TRBV5-4 and TRBJ2-5 for the parts outside the CDR3, the full variable domain is ETGVTQSPTHLIKTRGQQVTLRCSSQSGHNTVSWYQQALGQGPQFIFQYYREEENGRGNFPPRFSGLQFPNYSSELNVNALELDDSALYLCASSNPGTGLMETQYFGPGTRLLVL.